These 21 T cell receptor beta chains share one sample of origin, sequenced in a study of cytomegalovirus exposure and HLA in healthy donors. The protocol was immunoSEQ multiplex PCR, while the TCRdb copy is restricted to in-frame clones and leaves out a portion. The profile covers hundreds of thousands of clones, with 65% to 85% appearing a single time and 11% to 15% taken by the ten largest. The sequenced sample consisted of PBMCs. The source is a young woman in good health and CMV-seropositive.

V and J are TRBV6-1 and TRBJ2-7; 12 positions agree with TRBD2. With V trimmed by 5 bases and J by 5 bases, 7 bases remained unmatched. Germline CDR1 reads MNHNS; CDR2 reads SASEGT. The CDR3 has 15 residues. CDR3 bases: TGTGCCAGCAGTTTAGGACTAGCGGGACTCGACGAGCAGTACTTC. This encodes CASSLGLAGLDEQYF.

This clone has only one observation. The chain links TRBV2 to TRBJ2-1; D is ambiguous. CDR1 and CDR2 from the germline V gene are SNHLY and FYNNEI. The V gene lost 7 bases and the J gene lost 6 bases, with 10 bases spanning the gap. The length of the CDR3 is 12 residues. The CDR3 here is CASNHGGNEQFF. In DNA form, the CDR3 reads TGTGCCAGCAACCACGGTGGCAATGAGCAGTTCTTC.

J is TRBJ1-1 and V is TRBV27; D gene uncertain. Germline V lookup: CDR1 MNHEY, CDR2 SMNVEV (reference sequence). This CDR3 is built from 14 residues. Deletions cut 6 bases from V and 10 bases from J, with 21 bases between. The CDR3 sequence is CASSPDPGHRRAFF. DNA of the CDR3: TGTGCCAGCAGCCCCGATCCCGGGCATAGAAGAGCTTTCTTT.

For this clone: In the same sample, other DNA sequences code for this CDR3. The CDR3 nucleotides are TGTGCCAGTAGTCTCGGGACGGCGTACGAGCAGTACTTC. This translates into CASSLGTAYEQYF. V gene TRBV19 combines with J gene TRBJ2-7; D is tentatively TRBD1 or TRBD2 (5 bases each). Germline values: CDR1 LNHDA, CDR2 SQIVND (reference sequence). The CDR3 runs to 13 residues. V lost 5 bases and J 4 bases, leaving 12 bases between the germline ends.

This chain links TRBV19 with TRBJ2-1, with D maybe TRBD2 (5 bases). The V gene lost 1 base and the J gene lost 5 bases, with 15 bases spanning the gap. The germline V gene has CDR1 LNHDA and CDR2 SQIVND (reference sequence). The CDR3 has 16 amino acids. CDR3 coding DNA: TGTGCCAGTAGTATAGGACGGGTCCGACTACACAATGAGCAGTTCTTC. This gives the protein CASSIGRVRLHNEQFF.

Written as DNA, the CDR3 is TGTGCCAGCAGCAAACAGAACACTGAAGCTTTCTTT. Amino acid sequence: CASSKQNTEAFF. The chain recombines TRBV14 with TRBJ1-1; D ambiguous. V was shortened by 5 bases and J by 1 base, with 5 bases between the two germline ends. Germline CDR1 and CDR2: SGHDN and FVKESK. The CDR3 contains 12 residues.

As DNA, the CDR3 is TGTGCCAGCAGCCGGGCAGGACCGATATATGGCTACACCTTC. Encoded protein: CASSRAGPIYGYTF. This sequence joins TRBV4-2 and TRBJ1-2; D remains ambiguous. Germline loops: CDR1 LGHNA, CDR2 YNFKEQ. Trimming removed 4 bases at V and 5 bases at J, with 14 bases between. This CDR3 has 14 residues.

The V call is TRBV28, the J call TRBJ1-5; 9 bases line up with TRBD1. Germline-derived CDR1 and CDR2 are MDHEN and SYDVKM. CDR3 length: 14 residues. Losses at the gene ends were 4 bases for V and 4 bases for J; bases not matched to a gene: 2. The CDR3 loop is CASSWGQGNQPQHF. In DNA, the CDR3 is TGTGCCAGCAGTTGGGGACAGGGTAATCAGCCCCAGCATTTT.

The chain is built from TRBV30 and TRBJ2-5; tentatively, D is TRBD1 (5 bases). Trimming left V 2 bases short and J 5 bases short, with 12 bases between. CDR3 length: 13 residues. CDR1 and CDR2 (germline): GTSNPN, SVGIG (reference sequence). The DNA for the CDR3 is TGTGCCTGGAGTTCTAACAGGCCCGAGACCCAGTACTTC. Protein sequence: CAWSSNRPETQYF.

The sample holds a few counts of this clone. This chain links TRBV5-4 with TRBJ1-2; weak D call: TRBD1 (5 bases). The V gene lost 0 bases and the J gene lost 7 bases, with 7 bases spanning the gap. Germline-derived CDR1 and CDR2 are SGHNT and YYREEE (reference sequence). CDR3 size: 12 residues. The CDR3 region is CASSLDRGGYTF. CDR3 in DNA: TGTGCCAGCAGCTTGGATAGGGGTGGCTACACCTTC.

Notes on this clone: Compared with germline, one end of the junction differs, possibly owing to a read error. Written as DNA, the CDR3 is TGTGCCAGCAGCATAACAGGGGATGAGCAGTTCTTC. Its translation is CASSITGDEQFF. The rearrangement joins TRBV7-3 to TRBJ2-1; 7 bases line up with TRBD1. CDR3 length equals 12 residues. Per the germline V gene, CDR1 is SGHTA and CDR2 is FQGTGA.

The V and J genes are TRBV30 and TRBJ2-1; D remains unclear. Trimming took off 7 bases at V and 5 bases at J, with 12 bases between the two ends. Germline V gene sequence: CDR1 GTSNPN, CDR2 SVGIG (reference sequence). The CDR3 is 12 residues long. The CDR3 spells CAFTIQNNEQFF. CDR3 sequence (DNA): TGTGCCTTCACGATCCAAAACAATGAGCAGTTCTTC. The entire variable domain, with the rest obtained from reference TRBV30 and TRBJ2-1, is as follows: SQTIHQWPATLVQPVGSPLSLECTVEGTSNPNLYWYRQAAGRGLQLLFYSVGIGQISSEVPQNLSASRPQDRQFILSSKKLLLSDSGFYLCAFTIQNNEQFFGPGTRLTVL.

This chain joins TRBV27 and TRBJ2-3; 11 bases are shared with TRBD1. CDR1 MNHEY and CDR2 SMNVEV come from the germline V gene (reference sequence). V shed 10 bases and J 4 bases; nucleotides not matched to a gene: 4. There are 13 residues in the CDR3. The CDR3 protein is CATRTGGADTQYF. The DNA for the CDR3 is TGTGCCACCCGGACAGGGGGCGCAGATACGCAGTATTTT.

This clone was detected ten times or more. The chain links TRBV5-5 to TRBJ1-2; a weak D match, TRBD1 (5 bases). The V end lost 6 bases, the J end lost 6 bases, and 12 bases lay between the germline ends. The CDR3 is 12 residues long. Per germline, CDR1 SGHKS and CDR2 YYEKEE (reference sequence). The CDR3 reads CASMAGMDGYTF. DNA of the CDR3: TGTGCCAGCATGGCAGGGATGGATGGCTACACCTTC.

The rearrangement uses TRBV6-1 and TRBJ2-7; D perhaps matches TRBD2 (5 bases). The CDR3 length is 13 residues. Germline V gene sequence: CDR1 MNHNS, CDR2 SASEGT. V lost 10 bases, J lost 5 bases, and 18 bases lay in between. The CDR3 spells CATTRAGEDEQYF. The DNA for the CDR3 is TGTGCCACGACGAGGGCTGGTGAAGACGAGCAGTACTTC.

The V call is TRBV15, the J call TRBJ2-5, with 7 bases aligning to TRBD2. Unmatched junction bases numbered 5, after V lost 5 bases and J lost 5 bases. Germline V CDR1 and CDR2: LNHNV, YYDKDF (reference sequence). This CDR3 comprises 13 residues. The CDR3 protein is CATSRGGGETQYF. CDR3 coding DNA: TGTGCCACCAGCCGCGGGGGAGGGGAGACCCAGTACTTC.

The chain has TRBV7-3 and TRBJ2-2; D gene ambiguous. Germline loops: CDR1 SGHTA, CDR2 FQGTGA. The ends were cut back, 6 bases at V and 0 bases at J, with 2 bases in the middle. This CDR3 has 12 amino acids. This CDR3 reads CASRTNTGELFF. CDR3 sequence (DNA): TGTGCCAGCAGAACGAACACCGGGGAGCTGTTTTTT.

The chain couples TRBV9 to TRBJ1-1; D is unresolved. The CDR3 covers 13 residues. Per the germline V gene, CDR1 is SGDLS and CDR2 is YYNGEE. Trimming took 0 bases from V and 4 from J, leaving 7 bases between them. Here the CDR3 DNA reads TGTGCCAGCAGCGTAGATGATTTCACTGAAGCTTTCTTT. Protein product: CASSVDDFTEAFF.

In its sample, this clone was seen a few times. The CDR3 DNA reads TGTGCCAGTGTAGGAGGAGCCGAAGATAATGGCTACACCTTC. This encodes CASVGGAEDNGYTF. V usage is TRBV19 and J usage is TRBJ1-2; no reliable D call. The length of the CDR3 is 14 residues. Trimming removed 8 bases at V and 6 bases at J, with 19 bases between. Germline V gene data show CDR1 as LNHDA and CDR2 as SQIVND (reference sequence).

The chain carries TRBV30 and TRBJ2-1, with no clear D. Germline assignment: CDR1 GTSNPN and CDR2 SVGIG (reference sequence). The V and J ends lost 4 bases and 4 bases respectively, with 14 bases between them. There are 14 residues in the CDR3. The CDR3, as DNA: TGTGCCTGGAAGGCCTCCGAGGCGTACAATGAGCAGTTCTTC. Translating gives CAWKASEAYNEQFF. The variable domain in full, completed from reference TRBV30 and TRBJ2-1, reads SQTIHQWPATLVQPVGSPLSLECTVEGTSNPNLYWYRQAAGRGLQLLFYSVGIGQISSEVPQNLSASRPQDRQFILSSKKLLLSDSGFYLCAWKASEAYNEQFFGPGTRLTVL.

V usage is TRBV4-1 and J usage is TRBJ1-2, with D hard to call. Trimming removed 1 base at V and 3 bases at J, with 9 bases between. The length of the CDR3 is 14 residues. From germline, CDR1 is MGHRA and CDR2 YSYEKL. CDR3 in amino acids: CASSQVFRDYGYTF. In nucleotides, the CDR3 is TGCGCCAGCAGCCAAGTGTTCCGGGACTATGGCTACACCTTC.